This T cell receptor (beta chain) was identified in a study of cytomegalovirus exposure and HLA in healthy donors. Study in general: Findings of an earlier analysis included roughly 110 million unique TCR beta sequences from 190 million or so T cells.

PCR involved 60 Vbeta and 13 Jbeta primers. Repertoires were generated with immunoSEQ multiplex PCR, while TCRdb's copy carries only in-frame clones and drops some. The repertoire consists of fewer than 180,000 clones, with 79% occurring once and the leading ten covering 6% to 6.5%. CDR3 size: 15 residues. Germline assignment: CDR1 MDHEN and CDR2 SYDVKM. Trimming removed 7 bases from V and 5 bases from J; junction bases left unmatched: 12. This clonotype was sampled from a man aged 50 to 60 in good health and CMV-seropositive. The sample was PBMCs. The rearrangement uses TRBV28 and TRBJ2-7; TRBD1 agrees at 9 bases. CDR3: CASNKPGQGVHEQYF. The CDR3 coding sequence is TGTGCCAGCAACAAACCGGGACAGGGTGTCCACGAGCAGTACTTC. The full variable domain, completed using reference TRBV28 and TRBJ2-7, is DVKVTQSSRYLVKRTGEKVFLECVQDMDHENMFWYRQDPGLGLRLIYFSYDVKMKEKGDIPEGYSVSREKKERFSLILESASTNQTSMYLCASNKPGQGVHEQYFGPGTRLTVT.